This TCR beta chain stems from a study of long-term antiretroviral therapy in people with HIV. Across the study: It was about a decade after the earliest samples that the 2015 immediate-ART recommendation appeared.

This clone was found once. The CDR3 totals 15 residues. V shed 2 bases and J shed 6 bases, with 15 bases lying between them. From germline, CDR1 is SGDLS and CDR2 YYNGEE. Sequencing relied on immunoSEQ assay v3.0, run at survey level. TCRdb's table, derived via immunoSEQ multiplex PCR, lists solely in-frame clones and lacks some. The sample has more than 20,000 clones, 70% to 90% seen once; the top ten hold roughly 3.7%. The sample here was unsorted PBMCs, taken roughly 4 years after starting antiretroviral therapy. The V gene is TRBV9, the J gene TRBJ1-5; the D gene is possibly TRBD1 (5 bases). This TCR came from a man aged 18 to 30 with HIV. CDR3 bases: TGTGCCAGCAGCGTCGGGGGATTGAGCGGTCAGCCCCAGCATTTT. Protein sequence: CASSVGGLSGQPQHF.